These T cell receptor beta chains were read from a single sample in a study of spatial heterogeneity in lung cancer. TCRdb used MiXCR to reprocess the 5' RACE reads, holding one entry per CDR3 protein. The table lists approximately 12,000 distinct CDR3 sequences, approximately 6.2% of them singletons. This specimen was normal lung tissue next to the tumor, taken at surgery. The receptors were gathered from a male donor with early-stage non-small cell lung cancer. Both conserved end residues are part of each CDR3. Each record gives: D gene, V gene, clone size, J gene, CDR3 protein, CDR3 DNA. D genes are given only for firm matches. Clone size appears in some rows only: once, few, many, or a class for an expanded clone.

TRBD2	TRBV20-1	many	TRBJ2-2	CSARDPSAGGTGELFF	TGCAGTGCTAGAGATCCTAGTGCGGGAGGAACCGGGGAGCTGTTTTTT
-	TRBV19	few	TRBJ2-3	CASSVGATSSTDTQYF	TGTGCCAGTAGCGTGGGAGCAACATCTAGCACAGATACGCAGTATTTT
-	TRBV5-4	many	TRBJ1-1	CVSSPQSGPQAFF	TGTGTCAGCAGCCCCCAGTCCGGGCCTCAAGCTTTCTTT
-	TRBV20-1	many	TRBJ2-3	CSARNGTQYF	TGCAGTGCCCGGAATGGAACGCAGTATTTT
-	TRBV7-9	many	TRBJ2-7	CASSPGTTSSYEQYF	TGTGCCAGCAGCCCGGGGACGACCAGCTCCTACGAGCAGTACTTC
-	TRBV6-5	medium-sized	TRBJ1-4	CASSPSSKNEKLFF	TGTGCCAGCAGTCCCTCCTCGAAGAACGAAAAACTGTTTTTT
-	TRBV6-1	medium-sized	TRBJ1-2	CASSPPAGVSYGYTF	TGTGCCAGCAGCCCACCGGCAGGGGTTAGCTATGGCTACACCTTC
-	TRBV11-3	-	TRBJ2-7	CASSLLPSTTTYEQYF	TGTGCCAGCAGCTTACTACCCAGCACTACTACCTACGAGCAGTACTTC
-	TRBV20-1	-	TRBJ1-2	CSARAAGQQSWGYGYTF	TGCAGTGCTAGAGCTGCCGGACAGCAATCTTGGGGCTATGGCTACACCTTC
-	TRBV12-3/TRBV12-4	-	TRBJ1-5	CASSLTSNQPQHF	TGTGCCAGCAGTTTAACTAGCAATCAGCCCCAGCATTTT
-	TRBV21-1	once	TRBJ2-7	CASSKNRSLSEQYF	TGTGCCAGCAGCAAAAACAGATCCCTTTCCGAGCAGTACTTC
-	TRBV27	medium-sized	TRBJ1-1	CASSLSVGNTEAFF	TGTGCCAGCAGTTTATCCGTCGGGAACACTGAAGCTTTCTTT
-	TRBV5-1	few	TRBJ1-1	CASSSRGSQNTEAFF	TGCGCCAGCAGCTCAAGGGGCAGCCAGAACACTGAAGCTTTCTTT
-	TRBV29-1	-	TRBJ2-7	CSVGDLGYEQYF	TGCAGCGTCGGGGACTTAGGCTATGAGCAGTACTTC
-	TRBV7-9	many	TRBJ2-7	CASSKQGTYEQYF	TGTGCCAGCAGCAAACAGGGAACCTACGAGCAGTACTTC
TRBD1	TRBV29-1	many	TRBJ2-1	CSVEGDSTNEQFF	TGCAGCGTTGAAGGGGACAGTACTAATGAGCAGTTCTTC
-	TRBV6-2/TRBV6-3	-	TRBJ1-1	CASTRSGSYTEAFF	TGTGCCAGCACCAGATCTGGGTCTTACACTGAAGCTTTCTTT
TRBD2	TRBV6-5	large	TRBJ2-1	CASSYRFSGRAVEQFF	TGTGCCAGCAGTTATAGGTTTAGCGGGAGGGCGGTTGAGCAGTTCTTC
TRBD1	TRBV2	medium-sized	TRBJ1-2	CASSVPRDRNYYGYTF	TGTGCCAGCAGTGTTCCCCGGGACAGGAACTACTATGGCTACACCTTC
-	TRBV30	many	TRBJ2-1	CAWSVRRDEQFF	TGTGCCTGGAGTGTAAGGAGGGACGAGCAGTTCTTC
-	TRBV27	many	TRBJ2-7	CASSLGSASSYEQYF	TGTGCCAGCAGTTTGGGTAGCGCGAGCTCCTACGAGCAGTACTTC
TRBD1	TRBV10-3	few	TRBJ2-5	CAISGGTAQETQYF	TGTGCCATCAGTGGTGGGACAGCACAAGAGACCCAGTACTTC